Below, one T cell receptor beta chain is given with its context. This clone was picked up one time. Its antigen specificity is not known. Base qualities are not provided; no much larger clone lies one nucleotide away. Genomic DNA was extracted from sorted cells with the Quick-DNA Microprep Kit. Amplification of TCRbeta DNA was done with the immunoSEQ hsTCRbeta kit, following the protocol from the manufacturer. An Illumina MiSeq instrument was used to sequence the TCRbeta libraries. On the study's bioinformatics: Following removal of out-of-frame sequences, 2.4 million or so distinct TCRbeta sequences were retained, with an average of roughly 70,000 per individual. Two values were used to score each individual: the count of around 150 previously reported CMV-associated TCRbeta sequences and the total count of productive distinct TCRbeta sequences. A beta-binomial model was reimplemented in Python, and scikit-learn random forests with default parameters were trained on data from the US cohort. Classifier performance on the Belgian cohort was reported as the median AUC with percentile confidence intervals calculated over 10,000 bootstrap iterations. The source is immuneACCESS, and TCRdb retained only in-frame sequences with V and J called. Part of the clones is not carried over; for the studies checked, unresolved V genes explain less than half of this, and the remainder is unexplained. V and J calls and clone size are given by that table; D and trimming were obtained from the DNA. The sample records tens of thousands of clones, 75% to 80% of which are singletons. Approximately 4.5% of the sample comes from the top ten.

Single viable CD3+CD4+CD8-CD45RO+ cells were sorted as memory CD4+ T cells on a FACSAria II. CMV serostatus was determined using a Roche Elecsys assay that detects serum IgG against CMV pp150, pp28, p38 and p52. Once the samples were thawed, total CD4+ T cells were enriched through positive selection using CD4 magnetic microbeads. The samples came from a different study that was designed specifically to examine the CD4+ T cell memory repertoire. Peripheral blood mononuclear cells were isolated and cryopreserved according to standard operating procedures, and serum was kept at -80 degrees C. The staining used CD3-PerCP (BW264/56), CD4-APC (RPA-T4), CD45RO-PE (UCHT1) and CD8-Pacific Orange (3B5) antibodies, and Sytox blue was used to exclude non-viable cells. This specimen belongs to a study of memory CD4+ T cells and cytomegalovirus serostatus (dated by TCRdb to between 2018 and 2021). At the level of the whole study: The cohort included around 35 healthy adults from Belgium, of whom 9 were CMV seropositive and approximately 25 were CMV seronegative. To replicate a published TCR-based CMV serostatus classifier, the study sequenced CD4+ memory TCRbeta repertoires from a Belgian cohort whose cytomegalovirus serostatus was known. The full study reports these points: For predicting CMV serostatus, the median bootstrapped AUC was roughly 0.96 using the original framework and roughly 0.91 using a US-trained random forest. The original-framework classifier achieved a median bootstrapped AUC of approximately 0.96 with a 95% CI of 0.76-1.00 on the Belgian cohort. The results were interpreted as suggesting that the CMV-associated TCR signature is mostly present in the CD4+ memory repertoire. Among the 150 to 200 previously reported CMV-associated TCRbeta sequences, 67 showed up in the CD4+ memory repertoires, with each one found in between one and five individuals. Only CD4+CD45RO+ memory cells were sequenced, in contrast to the original study, which included naive and memory CD4+ and CD8+ populations.

The receptor comes from an adult in good health and CMV-seropositive. The sample consisted of memory CD4+ T cells from blood.

The DNA is TGTGCCACCAGCAGAGATCCGACGGGGGATGAGCAGTTCTTC. This codes for CATSRDPTGDEQFF. The rearrangement combines TRBV15 with TRBJ2-1; the D gene is perhaps TRBD2, from 6 matching bases. For CDR1 and CDR2, the germline V gene (reference sequence) lists LNHNV and YYDKDF. Deletion took 0 bases off V and 8 bases off J, with a span of 11 bases between the germline ends. Spanning cysteine to phenylalanine, the CDR3 consists of 14 amino acids. Only the CDR3 DNA is retained, 42 bases long and in frame from the first base.